The subject of this entry is one T cell receptor beta chain. This record belongs to a study of blood T cell repertoires in COVID-19. Study summary: Specimens from acute and convalescent COVID-19 originated in the United States, Italy and Spain. The cDNA or gDNA used as material had been derived from T cells, B-cell-depleted T cells, or PBMCs.

In the original workflow: Amplification of reference gene primers was used by the study to estimate nucleated cell counts. Produced via immunoSEQ multiplex PCR; TCRdb's table is partial and in-frame only. V and J calls and clone size come straight from that table; D and trimming were deduced from the DNA. The sample yields about 200,000 clones, 80% to 90% seen once. The CDR3 is made up of 16 amino acids. Unmatched junction bases numbered 5, after V lost 4 bases and J lost 5 bases. Germline assignment: CDR1 KGHDR and CDR2 SFDVKD. The J gene is TRBJ2-5, the V gene TRBV24-1, with 14 bases lining up with TRBD2. The sequencing sample was made of peripheral blood. This receptor was taken from a human donor in a cohort sampled during active COVID-19. The DNA for the CDR3 is TGTGCCACCAGTGAGACTAGCGGGAGGGCCGGGGAGACCCAGTACTTC. Its protein is CATSETSGRAGETQYF.